Following are 14 T cell receptor beta chains from one sample sequenced in a study of T cell responses to AZD1222 COVID-19 vaccine (dated by TCRdb to the early 2020s). Read against the paper, the sample's time point label means: baseline before first vaccination. Libraries were built with the immunoSEQ multiplex PCR assay. The table comes from immuneACCESS by way of TCRdb, which keeps in-frame sequences with V and J called. Part of the clones is missing from these tables; in studies checked, under half for an unresolved V gene and the rest for unknown reasons. This sample gives roughly 90,000 clones in total; approximately 83% of them show up just once. The top ten clonotypes cover just under 6.5% of the sample. Sequenced material: peripheral blood, taken on day 0 of AZD1222 vaccination. The origin of the receptors is an adult in good health.

This clone has a handful of counts. The V call is TRBV29-1, the J call TRBJ2-7; 7 bases are a match to TRBD1. The CDR3 spans 12 residues. V gave up 5 bases and J gave up 6 bases; unmatched junction bases: 7. Germline CDR1 SQVTM, CDR2 ANQGSEA. As DNA, the CDR3 is TGCAGCGTTAGTGACAGGGCTGGCGAGCAGTACTTC. Encoded protein: CSVSDRAGEQYF.

V is TRBV12-3 or TRBV12-4 and J is TRBJ1-5; TRBD1 matches 7 bases. The CDR3 is made up of 13 amino acids. V lost 8 bases to trimming and J lost 7 bases; unmatched junction nucleotides: 8. This CDR3 is CASQGQDDQPQHF. For the CDR3, the DNA is TGTGCCAGCCAAGGACAGGACGACCAGCCCCAGCATTTT.

This sequence joins TRBV7-9 and TRBJ2-1; no definite D call. V lost 3 bases and J lost 6, with 12 bases in between. This CDR3 spans 14 amino acids. The germline gives CDR1 SEHNR, CDR2 FQNEAQ (reference sequence). This chain's CDR3 is CASSFIPLRNEQFF. The CDR3 DNA follows: TGTGCCAGCAGCTTTATTCCTTTGCGCAATGAGCAGTTCTTC.

The chain combines TRBV5-6 with TRBJ2-7; tentative D call: TRBD1 (7 bases). Germline V gene lookup returns CDR1 SGHDT and CDR2 YYEEEE. V lost 4 bases, J lost 4 bases, and 15 bases lay in between. There are 14 residues in the CDR3. In DNA form, the CDR3 reads TGTGCCAGCAGCGAGGGGGGCAGGGGGTACGAGCAGTACTTC. It encodes CASSEGGRGYEQYF.

V usage is TRBV25-1 and J usage is TRBJ1-4; D call uncertain. Germline loops: CDR1 MGHDK, CDR2 SYGVNS. The CDR3 is made up of 15 amino acids. V lost 3 bases, J lost 0 bases, and 8 bases lay in between. CDR3 DNA: TGTGCCAGCAGTGATGTGGGTCCAACTAATGAAAAACTGTTTTTT. Its translation: CASSDVGPTNEKLFF.

This rearrangement joins TRBV14 to TRBJ2-1; 7 bases are shared with TRBD2. The V gene's germline CDR1 is SGHDN and CDR2 FVKESK. J lost 6 bases, V lost 0 bases, and 8 bases had no gene match. This CDR3 comprises 16 residues. Here the CDR3 reads CASSQEGRARRNEQFF. CDR3 DNA sequence: TGTGCCAGCAGCCAAGAAGGGAGGGCCAGACGCAATGAGCAGTTCTTC.

The rearrangement joins TRBV21-1 to TRBJ2-2. TRBV21-1 is labeled a pseudogene. CDR3 length: 18 amino acids. CDR3 sequence: CASSTISNGDRRSGELFF. CDR3 DNA sequence: TGTGCCAGCAGCACCATCAGCAACGGGGACCGAAGGAGTGGGGAGCTGTTTTTT.

The chain uses TRBV30 and TRBJ1-5, with 7 bases lining up with TRBD1. V shed 1 base, J shed 0 bases, and the junction held 6 bases outside the gene matches. From germline, CDR1 is GTSNPN and CDR2 SVGIG (reference sequence). The CDR3 totals 16 residues. The CDR3 nucleotides read TGTGCCTGGAGTGCTTACAGGGGCTATAGCAATCAGCCCCAGCATTTT. Translation: CAWSAYRGYSNQPQHF. The full variable domain, in which reference TRBV30 and TRBJ1-5 provide the parts outside the CDR3, is SQTIHQWPATLVQPVGSPLSLECTVEGTSNPNLYWYRQAAGRGLQLLFYSVGIGQISSEVPQNLSASRPQDRQFILSSKKLLLSDSGFYLCAWSAYRGYSNQPQHFGDGTRLSIL.

This sequence joins TRBV18 and TRBJ1-2; 7 bases align to TRBD1. V was clipped by 3 bases and J by 4 bases; unmatched bases: 8. The germline V gene encodes CDR1 KGHSH and CDR2 LQKENI. This CDR3 has 15 residues. The CDR3 loop is CASSPYQGQRYGYTF. CDR3 in DNA: TGTGCCAGCTCACCTTATCAGGGACAGCGCTATGGCTACACCTTC.

The V gene is TRBV5-1, the J gene TRBJ1-3; D might be TRBD1 (5 bases). Germline-derived CDR1 and CDR2 are SGHRS and YFSETQ. With 0 bases removed from V and 3 bases from J, the gap between germline ends came to 7 bases. The CDR3 contains 14 residues. The CDR3 here is CASSLGQNGNTIYF. DNA for the CDR3: TGCGCCAGCAGCTTGGGACAGAATGGAAACACCATATATTTT. The whole variable domain, remainder taken from reference TRBV5-1 and TRBJ1-3, is KAGVTQTPRYLIKTRGQQVTLSCSPISGHRSVSWYQQTPGQGLQFLFEYFSETQRNKGNFPGRFSGRQFSNSRSEMNVSTLELGDSALYLCASSLGQNGNTIYFGEGSWLTVV.

The J gene is TRBJ1-2, the V gene TRBV5-1; 7 nucleotides align to TRBD1. Germline V gives CDR1 SGHRS, CDR2 YFSETQ. The J segment lost 7 bases and the V segment lost 4 bases, leaving 7 bases of the junction unmatched. This CDR3 has 13 residues. Here the CDR3 DNA reads TGCGCCAGCAGCCCTGACAGGGTCGTTGGCTACACCTTC. It translates to CASSPDRVVGYTF.

The CDR3 is CATSRDRAGVQETQYF. In nucleotides, the CDR3 is TGTGCCACCAGCAGAGATCGAGCGGGAGTCCAAGAGACCCAGTACTTC. The V call is TRBV15, the J call TRBJ2-5, with 8 positions matching TRBD2. The CDR3 contains 16 residues. Germline CDR1 LNHNV, CDR2 YYDKDF (reference sequence). V shed 0 bases, J shed 1 base, and the junction held 4 bases outside the gene matches.

This clone was seen a few times. The V gene is TRBV7-9, the J gene TRBJ1-3; TRBD1 agrees at 7 bases. Germline-derived CDR1 and CDR2 are SEHNR and FQNEAQ (reference sequence). The CDR3 covers 12 residues. The V gene end was trimmed by 8 bases and the J gene end by 7 bases; junction bases not matched to a gene: 5. The CDR3 sequence: CASALQGNTIYF. Here the CDR3 DNA reads TGTGCCAGCGCCTTACAGGGGAACACCATATATTTT. Together with reference TRBV7-9 and TRBJ1-3, the CDR3 gives the full variable domain: DTGVSQNPRHKITKRGQNVTFRCDPISEHNRLYWYRQTLGQGPEFLTYFQNEAQLEKSRLLSDRFSAERPKGSFSTLEIQRTEQGDSAMYLCASALQGNTIYFGEGSWLTVV.

This rearrangement joins TRBV2 to TRBJ2-7; D unclear. Germline CDR1 and CDR2: SNHLY and FYNNEI. V was clipped by 1 base and J by 2 bases, with 9 bases between them. This CDR3 comprises 14 residues. For the CDR3, the DNA is TGTGCCAGCAGTGAAGTGGGCAATCCCTACGAGCAGTACTTC. This sequence encodes CASSEVGNPYEQYF.